This T cell receptor beta chain was captured by sequencing in a study of cytomegalovirus exposure and HLA in healthy donors. Overall study context: A later analysis reported the approximately 120 validation repertoires used the same platform as the approximately 660 first-cohort repertoires. Regarding the study as a whole: While the bulk of TCR sequences proved rare, some public TCRs turned up in many donors. Three CMV-associated chains proved CMV antigen-specific in vitro. Some TCR beta chains (more than 150 of them) were listed as cytomegalovirus-associated.

Trimming pared 4 bases from V and 0 bases from J, leaving 16 bases between. The CDR3 consists of 17 residues. CDR1 is SGHRS and CDR2 is YFSETQ in the germline V gene. Details on this clone: Its target is not known.

Sequenced by immunoSEQ multiplex PCR; TCRdb stores in-frame clones only, minus some. The sample comprises about 150,000 clones, around nine tenths of which are singletons, and 2.5% to 4% rests with the top ten. Sample: PBMCs. This sequence joins TRBV5-1 and TRBJ1-4; the D gene is possibly TRBD1 (5 bases). This sequence was found in a woman between 18 and 29 years old in good health and CMV-seropositive. The CDR3 coding sequence is TGCGCCAGCAGCAGCGGGACCAACACGGCAACTAATGAAAAACTGTTTTTT. As protein: CASSSGTNTATNEKLFF.